The rows below give T cell receptor beta chains drawn from one sample of a study of regulatory T cells in long-lasting Graves disease. TCRdb used MiXCR to reprocess the multiplex PCR reads, holding one entry per CDR3 protein. The sample carries 400,000 to 500,000 distinct CDR3 sequences, 14% recorded once. These data were likewise used in another study, on T cells in Graves' hyperthyroidism and ophthalmopathy.

The material was peripheral blood mononuclear cells (PBMCs), obtained at new diagnosis, from a patient treated with antithyroid drugs. These receptors all come from a woman in her fifties or sixties with Graves disease. The CDR3 runs from the conserved cysteine through the conserved F or W. D genes are given only for firm matches. Rows give clone size only sometimes, using once, few, many, or a class for an expanded clone.

j_call | d_call | v_call | clone_size | cdr3_nt | cdr3_aa
TRBJ2-7 | TRBD2 | TRBV19 | NA | TGTGCCAGTAGTACCCAGCGGGGTCCCTACGAGCAGTACTTC | CASSTQRGPYEQYF
TRBJ2-5 | TRBD1 | TRBV28 | NA | TGTGCCAGCACCTCCTGGGACAGCCAAGAGACCCAGTACTTC | CASTSWDSQETQYF
TRBJ2-3 | NA | TRBV28 | many | TGTGCCAGCAGTTCCGGTGGAGCCGCAGGCACAGATACGCAGTATTTT | CASSSGGAAGTDTQYF
TRBJ1-5 | NA | TRBV7-2 | many | TGTGCCAGCAGCATACGACAGTTGCAGCCCCAGCATTTT | CASSIRQLQPQHF
TRBJ2-1 | TRBD1 | TRBV2 | many | TGTGCCAGCAGTTTGGGACAGGGGTTATCCTACAATGAGCAGTTCTTC | CASSLGQGLSYNEQFF
TRBJ2-5 | NA | TRBV6-2/TRBV6-3 | few | TGTGCCAGCAGTTACTCGCAGGGGACCCAGTACTTC | CASSYSQGTQYF
TRBJ2-2 | TRBD2 | TRBV6-1 | NA | TGTGCCAGCAGTCGAACCTGGCCCCTAGCGGCGAACACCGGGGAGCTGTTTTTT | CASSRTWPLAANTGELFF
TRBJ1-1 | NA | TRBV29-1 | many | TGCAGCGTTGCCCAGAACACTGAAGCTTTCTTT | CSVAQNTEAFF
TRBJ2-2 | TRBD2 | TRBV28 | few | TGTGCCAGCAGCCCAGTCGGACTAGCGGGAGGTCGGATCACCGGGGAGCTGTTTTTT | CASSPVGLAGGRITGELFF
TRBJ1-2 | NA | TRBV28 | few | TGTGCCAGCAGTACACCAGGGTCTGACTACACCTTC | CASSTPGSDYTF
TRBJ1-1 | NA | TRBV6-2/TRBV6-3 | many | TGTGCCAGCAGTTACGGGGGGGGCCGGAACACTGAAGCTTTCTTT | CASSYGGGRNTEAFF
TRBJ2-1 | TRBD2 | TRBV29-1 | many | TGCAGCGTTGAAGAAAGCGGGAGATTCCACAATGAGCAGTTCTTC | CSVEESGRFHNEQFF
TRBJ2-7 | NA | TRBV20-1 | NA | TGCAGTGCTAGAGATGCCCGTCGGGCCACCTACGAGCAGTACTTC | CSARDARRATYEQYF
TRBJ2-7 | NA | TRBV28 | NA | TGTGCCAGCAGAGACCTCGGGGCATATGACTCCTACGAGCAGTACTTC | CASRDLGAYDSYEQYF
TRBJ1-4 | NA | TRBV12-3/TRBV12-4 | many | TGTGCCAGCAGTTTTTCCGGGGTTGATGAAAAACTGTTTTTT | CASSFSGVDEKLFF
TRBJ2-7 | NA | TRBV7-2 | many | TGTGCCAGCAGCTGGGGAGATGAGCAGTACTTC | CASSWGDEQYF
TRBJ2-1 | TRBD1 | TRBV12-5 | few | TGTGCTAGTGGTTTGGTCCGACAGGGGGTTTACAATGAGCAGTTCTTC | CASGLVRQGVYNEQFF
TRBJ2-5 | TRBD2 | TRBV4-1 | few | TGTGCCAGCAGCCAAGCGGGAGGCGGAGAGACCCAGTACTTC | CASSQAGGGETQYF
TRBJ2-5 | TRBD2 | TRBV20-1 | many | TGCAGTGCTATTGGGACTAGCGGGAGGAACCAAGAGACCCAGTACTTC | CSAIGTSGRNQETQYF
TRBJ2-1 | NA | TRBV18 | many | TGTGCCAGCTCACCGGGTGGGACAAGGATTTGGTTCTTC | CASSPGGTRIWFF
TRBJ2-3 | TRBD2 | TRBV5-1 | many | TGCGCCAGCAGCGATTTAGCGGGCCTATCCACAGATACGCAGTATTTT | CASSDLAGLSTDTQYF
TRBJ1-2 | NA | TRBV18 | many | TGTGCCAGCTCACCACCGTCGGAAGTCAGGGGCTACACCTTC | CASSPPSEVRGYTF
TRBJ1-1 | NA | TRBV18 | many | TGTGCCAGCTCACCCTTGGGGGGGTCTATGAACACTGAAGCTTTCTTT | CASSPLGGSMNTEAFF
TRBJ1-1 | TRBD1 | TRBV6-1 | NA | TGTGCCAGCAGTGGGGACAGGGGCTGGGGAAACCCTGAAGCTTTCTTT | CASSGDRGWGNPEAFF
TRBJ2-1 | TRBD1 | TRBV18 | NA | TGTGCCAGCTCACCAAAGGGGACAGGGGGTTACAATGAGCAGTTCTTC | CASSPKGTGGYNEQFF
TRBJ1-5 | TRBD1 | TRBV4-1 | NA | TGCGCCAGCAGCCAAGACCCAGGGGGGGAATATCAGCCCCAGCATTTT | CASSQDPGGEYQPQHF
TRBJ2-7 | NA | TRBV4-2 | few | TGTGCCAGCAGCCAAGGGGGGATCGGCGAGCAGTACTTC | CASSQGGIGEQYF
TRBJ2-2 | NA | TRBV5-1 | few | TGCGCCAGCAGCAGGGACTCCCCGCCCAGGGAGCTGTTTTTT | CASSRDSPPRELFF
TRBJ1-1 | NA | TRBV24-1 | many | TGTGCCACCAGTGACCCGGACAGTGAAGCTTTCTTT | CATSDPDSEAFF
TRBJ2-1 | NA | TRBV6-2/TRBV6-3 | many | TGTGCCAGCACTGAAGCATTCCGCGGAGCTCGTAGGGGGCAGTTCTTC | CASTEAFRGARRGQFF
TRBJ2-2 | NA | TRBV5-5 | NA | TGTGCCAGCAGCTGGGACCCGACCGGGGAGCTGTTTTTT | CASSWDPTGELFF
TRBJ2-7 | TRBD1 | TRBV13 | many | TGTGCCAGCAGCTTTGGGACAGGGAGACCTTACGAGCAGTACTTC | CASSFGTGRPYEQYF
TRBJ2-2 | NA | TRBV27 | many | TGTGCCAGCAGTTTTCACAGGGCTCCCGGGGAGCTGTTTTTT | CASSFHRAPGELFF
TRBJ2-1 | NA | TRBV5-5 | few | TGTGCCAGCACCCCTTATGGCTACAATGAGCAGTTCTTC | CASTPYGYNEQFF
TRBJ2-1 | NA | TRBV9 | many | TGTGCCAGCAGCGTAGCCAGTCAGGGAGGTGGTGAGCAGTTCTTC | CASSVASQGGGEQFF
TRBJ2-2 | TRBD1 | TRBV14 | many | TGTGCCAGCAGCCAAGGACAGGGACGGGCCGGGGAGCTGTTTTTT | CASSQGQGRAGELFF
TRBJ1-4 | NA | TRBV20-1 | few | TGCAGTGCTATGGGAGGGGTTACGGCTAATGAAAAACTGTTTTTT | CSAMGGVTANEKLFF
TRBJ2-2 | NA | TRBV3-1 | NA | TGTGCCAGCAGCCTGCTGTTGAGCGCGAACACCGGGGAGCTGTTTTTT | CASSLLLSANTGELFF
TRBJ2-7 | TRBD2 | TRBV7-9 | many | TGTGCCAGCAGCTTCACTAGCGGGTCTAGGGACCGGCGAGGCGAGCAGTACTTC | CASSFTSGSRDRRGEQYF
TRBJ1-2 | NA | TRBV12-3/TRBV12-4 | many | TGTGCCAGCAGTTTAGCGCTAGGTGGCTACACCTTC | CASSLALGGYTF
TRBJ2-5 | NA | TRBV7-3 | many | TGTGCCAGCAGCTTAGGGTACAGAGAGACCCAGTACTTC | CASSLGYRETQYF
TRBJ1-1 | TRBD1 | TRBV30 | many | TGTGCCTGGAGTTCTCCAGGGGGTCCAGCTTTCTTT | CAWSSPGGPAFF
TRBJ1-4 | NA | TRBV20-1 | few | TGCAGTGCTAGAAGGGGGTCTAATGAAAAACTGTTTTTT | CSARRGSNEKLFF
TRBJ2-1 | TRBD2 | TRBV5-1 | NA | TGCGCCAGCAGCTTGGGAGCTAGCGGCGGCAATGAGCAGTTCTTC | CASSLGASGGNEQFF
TRBJ1-2 | NA | TRBV30 | many | TGTGCCTGGAGTAGTGGAGGGTACATAGGTGGCTACACCTTC | CAWSSGGYIGGYTF
TRBJ2-7 | NA | TRBV3-1 | NA | TGTGCCAGCAGCGACCAGCCGTTCTACGAGCAGTACTTC | CASSDQPFYEQYF
TRBJ1-6 | NA | TRBV30 | NA | TGTGCCTGGAGCACCAGGGGATATTCACCCCTCCACTTT | CAWSTRGYSPLHF
TRBJ2-1 | NA | TRBV6-1 | many | TGTGCCAGCAGTACCCCAGGGATCTCCTACAATGAGCAGTTCTTC | CASSTPGISYNEQFF
TRBJ1-2 | NA | TRBV24-1 | many | TGTGCCACCAGTGGACCGTCAGGGAACTATGGCTACACCTTC | CATSGPSGNYGYTF
TRBJ1-1 | NA | TRBV24-1 | many | TGTGCCACCAGTCCACGGAGAGGGACCGCTTTCTTT | CATSPRRGTAFF
TRBJ1-1 | NA | TRBV28 | many | TGTGCCAGCATGAGGGAGTCTCTGAACACTGAAGCTTTCTTT | CASMRESLNTEAFF
TRBJ2-3 | TRBD2 | TRBV30 | NA | TGTGCCTGGAGTGTAGCGGGAGGTCCAGATACGCAGTATTTT | CAWSVAGGPDTQYF
TRBJ2-7 | TRBD1 | TRBV4-1 | few | TGCGCCAGCAGCCACAGGACAGGACCCTCCTACGAGCAGTACTTC | CASSHRTGPSYEQYF
TRBJ1-1 | TRBD1 | TRBV19 | few | TGTGCCAGTAGTGCCCACCCCAGGGGGGCCACTGAAGCTTTCTTT | CASSAHPRGATEAFF